This TCR beta chain derives from a study of regulatory T cells in long-lasting Graves disease. Study summary: Newly diagnosed Graves' patients took antithyroid drugs under 3 months. Overall study findings and caveats: Under persistent disease, TRBV28, TRBJ1-2 and TRBJ2-5 were used preferentially.

As to time point: newly diagnosed GD, antithyroid drugs for less than 3 months. With RNA extracted from PBMCs as input, the TCR library was made. The authors diagnosed Graves' disease using American Thyroid Association guidelines. Germline assignment: CDR1 SQVTM and CDR2 ANQGSEA. The CDR3 length is 14 residues. V lost 7 bases and J 3 bases, leaving 18 bases between the germline ends. This clonotype was seen at least ten times. Antigen specificity is unknown. The authors built TCR beta libraries using iRepertoire HTBI primers and Arm-PCR of CDR3 regions. A single record per CDR3 protein comes from TCRdb applying MiXCR to the multiplex PCR reads. The sample holds fewer than 550,000 distinct CDR3 sequences, approximately 16% seen once. The sample was also reused in another study, on T cells in Graves' hyperthyroidism and ophthalmopathy. Turning to that study: Primed by the HTBI set, a first-round RT-PCR was run on the TCR CDR3.

The material was peripheral blood mononuclear cells (PBMCs), obtained at new diagnosis, from a patient treated with antithyroid drugs. The chain joins TRBV29-1 to TRBJ1-1; TRBD1 might be the D (5 bases). The clonotype was recovered from a woman aged 40-60 years with Graves disease. The CDR3 is CSGRDPGVDTEAFF. CDR3 coding DNA: TGCAGCGGGCGGGACCCGGGGGTGGACACTGAAGCTTTCTTT.